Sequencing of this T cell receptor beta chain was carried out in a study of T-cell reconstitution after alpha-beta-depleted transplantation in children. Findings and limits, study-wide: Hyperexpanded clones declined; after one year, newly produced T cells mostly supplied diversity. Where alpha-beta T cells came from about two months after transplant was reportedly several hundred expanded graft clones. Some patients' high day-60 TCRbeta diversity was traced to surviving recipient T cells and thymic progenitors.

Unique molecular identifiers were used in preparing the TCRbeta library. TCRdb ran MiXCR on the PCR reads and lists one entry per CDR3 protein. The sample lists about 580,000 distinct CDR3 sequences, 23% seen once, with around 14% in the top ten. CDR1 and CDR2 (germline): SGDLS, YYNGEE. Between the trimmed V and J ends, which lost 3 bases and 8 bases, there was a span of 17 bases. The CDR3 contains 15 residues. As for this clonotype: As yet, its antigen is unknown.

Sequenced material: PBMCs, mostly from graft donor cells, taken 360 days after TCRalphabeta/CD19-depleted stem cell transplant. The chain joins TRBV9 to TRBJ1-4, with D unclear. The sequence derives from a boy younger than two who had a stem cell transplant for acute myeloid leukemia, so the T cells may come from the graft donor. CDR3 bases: TGTGCCAGCAGCGCCAACCAGGAGCTCAAAGAAAAACTGTTTTTT. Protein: CASSANQELKEKLFF.